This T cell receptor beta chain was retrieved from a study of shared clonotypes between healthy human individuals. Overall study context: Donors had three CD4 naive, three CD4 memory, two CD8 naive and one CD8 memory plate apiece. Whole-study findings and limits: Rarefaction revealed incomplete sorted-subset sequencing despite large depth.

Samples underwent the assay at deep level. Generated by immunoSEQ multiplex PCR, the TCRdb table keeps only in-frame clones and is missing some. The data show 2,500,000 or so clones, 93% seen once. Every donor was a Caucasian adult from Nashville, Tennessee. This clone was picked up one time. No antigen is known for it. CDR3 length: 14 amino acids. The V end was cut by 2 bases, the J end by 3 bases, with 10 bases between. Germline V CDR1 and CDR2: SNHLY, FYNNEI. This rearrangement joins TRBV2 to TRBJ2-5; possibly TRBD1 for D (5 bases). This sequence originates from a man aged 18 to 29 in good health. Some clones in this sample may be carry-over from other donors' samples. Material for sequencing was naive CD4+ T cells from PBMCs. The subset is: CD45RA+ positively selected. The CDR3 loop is CASSELAGKETQYF. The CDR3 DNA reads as TGTGCCAGCAGTGAATTGGCAGGGAAAGAGACCCAGTACTTC.